This T cell receptor (beta chain) is drawn from a study of T-cell reconstitution after alpha-beta-depleted transplantation in children. Study-level findings and limits: Diversity and T-cell counts at one year after transplant derived mostly from new T cells. Surviving recipient T cells and intrathymic progenitors accounted for some patients' high TCRbeta diversity at day 60. Several hundred expanded graft clones reportedly were the source of alpha-beta T cells about two months after transplant.

CDR3 length: 13 amino acids. Per the germline V gene, CDR1 is MNHEY and CDR2 is SVGEGT. The V gene lost 4 bases and the J gene lost 4 bases, with 10 bases spanning the gap. This clonotype was counted between two and nine times. Its antigen is still unknown. The authors prepared the TCRbeta library with unique molecular identifiers. TCRdb ran MiXCR on the PCR reads and lists one entry per CDR3 protein. The data show about 130,000 distinct CDR3 sequences, roughly 10% seen once. The clonotype comes from a girl in the first two years of life who had a stem cell transplant for combined immunodeficiency, so the T cells may come from the graft donor. The chain has TRBV6-2 or TRBV6-3 and TRBJ1-2; D gene ambiguous. The specimen comprised PBMCs, mostly from graft donor cells, sampled 180 days after TCRalphabeta/CD19-depleted stem cell transplant. The CDR3: CASSWSPLYGYTF. The CDR3 DNA sequence: TGTGCCAGCAGTTGGAGCCCCCTCTATGGCTACACCTTC.